The sequence of this T cell receptor (beta chain) was determined in a study of T-cell memory formation after mild COVID-19. Study-level information: Clusters of TCRs were largely donor specific. Study-wide results and caveats: The study found contracting CD4+ clones mainly in CM and EM and contracting CD8+ clones in EMRA. A subset of responding clones appeared in pre-infection memory, suggesting cross-reactive memory joined.

Constant-segment primers were used for 5'RACE, and the resulting TCR alpha and TCR beta cDNA libraries carried sample barcodes and UMIs. Using its own MiXCR run on the 5' RACE reads, TCRdb lists one record per CDR3 protein. The profile shows approximately 400,000 distinct CDR3 sequences, approximately 24% of them singletons. V was trimmed by 9 bases and J by 6 bases, leaving 10 bases between them. This CDR3 has 12 residues. CDR1 KGHDR and CDR2 SFDVKD come from the germline V gene. Comment on this clonotype: Its antigen is as yet unknown.

The chain couples TRBV24-1 to TRBJ2-2, with D uncertain. This receptor was taken from an adult woman who had mild COVID-19 (a few samples of this study predate the infection). Cell type and time point are not known. The sequencing input was PBMCs or a T cell subset sorted from them (not recorded which). Here the CDR3 DNA reads TGTGCCACCCGAAGTAGGGCCGGGGAGCTGTTTTTT. This translates into CATRSRAGELFF.